This TCR beta chain comes out of a study of T-cell reconstitution after alpha-beta-depleted transplantation in children. The ends lost 7 bases at V and 4 bases at J; junction bases unmatched: 9. Germline lookup yields CDR1 SQVTM and CDR2 ANQGSEA. This CDR3 has 13 residues. This clonotype showed up just a few times. Unique molecular identifiers were used in preparing the TCRbeta library. From the PCR reads, TCRdb called clonotypes with MiXCR, one entry per CDR3 protein. The sample has about 610,000 distinct CDR3 sequences; roughly 10% are singletons. Sequencing used PBMCs from the stem cell graft donor, obtained from the stem cell graft. The clonotype was recovered from a human donor who donated a stem cell graft to a child with acute myeloid leukemia. V usage is TRBV29-1 and J usage is TRBJ1-1; 7 nucleotides align to TRBD1. Here the CDR3 DNA reads TGCAGCGCCGCACAGGGGTTAAGCACTGAAGCTTTCTTT. Its translation: CSAAQGLSTEAFF.